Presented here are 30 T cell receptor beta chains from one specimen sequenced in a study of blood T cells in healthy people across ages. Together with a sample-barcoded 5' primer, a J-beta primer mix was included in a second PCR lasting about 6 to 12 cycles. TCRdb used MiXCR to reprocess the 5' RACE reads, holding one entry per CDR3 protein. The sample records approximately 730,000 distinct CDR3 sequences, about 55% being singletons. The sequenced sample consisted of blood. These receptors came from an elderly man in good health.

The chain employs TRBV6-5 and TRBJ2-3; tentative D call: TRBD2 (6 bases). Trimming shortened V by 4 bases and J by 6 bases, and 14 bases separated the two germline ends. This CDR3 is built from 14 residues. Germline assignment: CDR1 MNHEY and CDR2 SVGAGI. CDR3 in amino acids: CASSSRAGGDTQYF. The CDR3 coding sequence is TGTGCCAGCAGTTCTCGAGCGGGTGGGGATACGCAGTATTTT.

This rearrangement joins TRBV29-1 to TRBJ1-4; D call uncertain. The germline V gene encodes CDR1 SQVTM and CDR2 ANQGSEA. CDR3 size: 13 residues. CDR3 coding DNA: TGCACGGTGTACGAGCAGACAAAGGAAAAACTGTTTTTT. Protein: CTVYEQTKEKLFF.

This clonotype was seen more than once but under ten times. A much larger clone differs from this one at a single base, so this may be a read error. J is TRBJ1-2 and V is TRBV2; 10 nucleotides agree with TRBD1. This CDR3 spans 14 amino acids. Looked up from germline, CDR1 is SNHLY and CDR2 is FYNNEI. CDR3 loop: CTSSVGQGNYGYTF. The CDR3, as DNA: TGTACCAGCAGTGTGGGACAGGGGAACTATGGCTACACCTTC.

The CDR3 here is CASSPNSGSTYNEQFF. CDR3 in DNA: TGCGCCAGCAGCCCTAATAGCGGGAGTACCTACAATGAGCAGTTCTTC. J is TRBJ2-1 and V is TRBV5-1, with TRBD2 matching 9 bases. This CDR3 spans 16 amino acids. Trimming removed 4 bases from V and 2 bases from J; junction bases left unmatched: 7. Germline CDR1 reads SGHRS; CDR2 reads YFSETQ.

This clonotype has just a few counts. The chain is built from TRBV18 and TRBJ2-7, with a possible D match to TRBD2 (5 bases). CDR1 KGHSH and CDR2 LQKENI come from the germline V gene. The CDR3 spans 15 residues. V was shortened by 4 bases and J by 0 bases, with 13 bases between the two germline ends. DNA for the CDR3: TGTGCCAGCTCACACACTACTAGTTACTCCTACGAGCAGTACTTC. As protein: CASSHTTSYSYEQYF.

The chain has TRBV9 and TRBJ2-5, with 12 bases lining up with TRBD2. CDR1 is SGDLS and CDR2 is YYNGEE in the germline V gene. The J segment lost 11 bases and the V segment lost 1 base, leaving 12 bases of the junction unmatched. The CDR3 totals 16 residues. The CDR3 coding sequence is TGTGCCAGCAGCGTACATCTAGCGGGAGGGCCGGGGGAGCAGTACTTC. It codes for CASSVHLAGGPGEQYF.

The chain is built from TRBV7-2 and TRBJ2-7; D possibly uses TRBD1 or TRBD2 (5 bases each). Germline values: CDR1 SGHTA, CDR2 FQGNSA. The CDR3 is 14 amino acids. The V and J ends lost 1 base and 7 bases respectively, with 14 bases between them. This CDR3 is CASSLGGVLREQYF. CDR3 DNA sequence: TGTGCCAGCAGCTTAGGAGGGGTCTTGAGAGAGCAGTACTTC.

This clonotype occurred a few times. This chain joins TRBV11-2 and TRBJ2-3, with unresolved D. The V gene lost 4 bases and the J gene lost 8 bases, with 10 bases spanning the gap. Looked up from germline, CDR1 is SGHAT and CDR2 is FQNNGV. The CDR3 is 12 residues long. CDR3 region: CASSSGPVTQYF. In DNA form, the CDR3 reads TGTGCCAGCAGCTCCGGGCCAGTTACGCAGTATTTT.

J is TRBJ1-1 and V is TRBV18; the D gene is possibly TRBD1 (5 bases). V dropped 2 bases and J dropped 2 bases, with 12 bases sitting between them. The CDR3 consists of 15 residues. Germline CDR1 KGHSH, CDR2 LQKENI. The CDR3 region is CASSPAGPKNTEAFF. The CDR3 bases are TGTGCCAGCTCACCAGCGGGACCGAAAAACACTGAAGCTTTCTTT.

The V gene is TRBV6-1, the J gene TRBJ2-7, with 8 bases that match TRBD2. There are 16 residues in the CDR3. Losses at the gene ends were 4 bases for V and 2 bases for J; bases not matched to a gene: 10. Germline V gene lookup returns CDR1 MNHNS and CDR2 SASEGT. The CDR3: CASSGVLTSGTYEQYF. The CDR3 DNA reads TGTGCCAGCAGTGGTGTTCTAACTAGCGGCACCTACGAGCAGTACTTC.

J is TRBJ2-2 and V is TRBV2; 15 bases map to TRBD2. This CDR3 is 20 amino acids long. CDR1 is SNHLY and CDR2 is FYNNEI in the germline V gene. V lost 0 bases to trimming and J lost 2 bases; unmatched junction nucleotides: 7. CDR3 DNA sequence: TGTGCCAGCAGTGAAGCGGACCCGGGACTAGCGGGAGGAAACACCGGGGAGCTGTTTTTT. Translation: CASSEADPGLAGGNTGELFF.

CDR3: CASSLSGGGSTDTQYF. The CDR3 DNA is TGTGCCAGCAGCTTAAGCGGCGGGGGTAGCACAGATACGCAGTATTTT. The chain recombines TRBV7-3 with TRBJ2-3; 7 bases are shared with TRBD2. The V gene end was trimmed by 1 base and the J gene end by 0 bases; junction bases not matched to a gene: 4. The CDR3 contains 16 residues. Germline assignment: CDR1 SGHTA and CDR2 FQGTGA.

The CDR3 sequence is CAWSADWEQYF. DNA for the CDR3: TGTGCCTGGAGTGCAGACTGGGAGCAGTACTTC. The chain is built from TRBV30 and TRBJ2-5; D is possibly TRBD2 (5 bases). The germline V and J ends were trimmed by 1 base and 11 bases, with 11 bases remaining between them. CDR3 size: 11 residues. Germline V gene data show CDR1 as GTSNPN and CDR2 as SVGIG (reference sequence).

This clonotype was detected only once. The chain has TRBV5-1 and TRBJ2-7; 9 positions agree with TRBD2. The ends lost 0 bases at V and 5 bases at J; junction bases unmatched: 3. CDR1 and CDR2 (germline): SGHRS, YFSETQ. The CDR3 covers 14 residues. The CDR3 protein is CASSLASGTHEQYF. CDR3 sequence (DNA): TGCGCCAGCAGCTTGGCTAGCGGGACCCACGAGCAGTACTTC.

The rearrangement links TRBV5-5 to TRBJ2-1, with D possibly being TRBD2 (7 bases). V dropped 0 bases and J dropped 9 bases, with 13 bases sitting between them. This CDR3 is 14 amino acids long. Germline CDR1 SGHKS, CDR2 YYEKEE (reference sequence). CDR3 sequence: CASSLAGRGTEQFF. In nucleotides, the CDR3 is TGTGCCAGCAGCTTGGCGGGGAGGGGGACTGAGCAGTTCTTC.

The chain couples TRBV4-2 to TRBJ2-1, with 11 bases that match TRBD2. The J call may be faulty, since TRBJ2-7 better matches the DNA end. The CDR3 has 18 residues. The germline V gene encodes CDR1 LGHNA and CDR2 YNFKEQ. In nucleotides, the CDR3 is TGTGCCAGCAGCCAAGGTCAGATAGCGGGAGGGTTAGTGGATGAGCAGTACTTC. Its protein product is CASSQGQIAGGLVDEQYF.

CDR3 nucleotides: TGTGCCAGCAGCCAAGATCTGTTCCAGAGGCCTCCTTATTACAATGAGCAGTTCTTC. This sequence encodes CASSQDLFQRPPYYNEQFF. This chain joins TRBV4-2 and TRBJ2-1; D remains ambiguous. CDR1 is LGHNA and CDR2 is YNFKEQ in the germline V gene. This CDR3 region has 19 residues. The V end was cut by 0 bases, the J end by 4 bases, with 22 bases between.

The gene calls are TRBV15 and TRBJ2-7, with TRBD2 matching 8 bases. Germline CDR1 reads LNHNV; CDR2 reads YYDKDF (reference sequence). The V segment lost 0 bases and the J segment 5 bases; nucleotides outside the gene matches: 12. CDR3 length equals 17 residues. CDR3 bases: TGTGCCACCAGCAGAGATCAGGCGGGACTAGGGGGTGACGAGCAGTACTTC. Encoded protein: CATSRDQAGLGGDEQYF.

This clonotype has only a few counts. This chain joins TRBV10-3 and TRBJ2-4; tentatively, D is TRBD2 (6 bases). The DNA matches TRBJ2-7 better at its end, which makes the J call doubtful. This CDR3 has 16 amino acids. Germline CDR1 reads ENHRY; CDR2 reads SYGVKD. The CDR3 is CAISGVSDYLGNEQYF. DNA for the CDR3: TGTGCCATCAGTGGTGTATCGGACTACCTTGGGAACGAGCAGTACTTC.

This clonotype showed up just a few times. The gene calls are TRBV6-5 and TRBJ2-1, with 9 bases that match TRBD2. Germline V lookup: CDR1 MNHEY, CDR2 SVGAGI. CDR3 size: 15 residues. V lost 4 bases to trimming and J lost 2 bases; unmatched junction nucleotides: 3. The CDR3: CASSLGGRAYNEQFF. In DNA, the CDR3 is TGTGCCAGCAGTTTGGGCGGGAGGGCCTACAATGAGCAGTTCTTC.

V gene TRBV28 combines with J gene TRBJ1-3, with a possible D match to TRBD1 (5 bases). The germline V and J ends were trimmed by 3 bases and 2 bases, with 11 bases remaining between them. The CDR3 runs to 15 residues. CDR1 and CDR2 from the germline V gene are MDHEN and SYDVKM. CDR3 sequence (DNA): TGTGCCAGCAGTTTGGGGGAATTGGCTGGAAACACCATATATTTT. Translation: CASSLGELAGNTIYF. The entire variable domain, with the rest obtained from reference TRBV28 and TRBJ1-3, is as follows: DVKVTQSSRYLVKRTGEKVFLECVQDMDHENMFWYRQDPGLGLRLIYFSYDVKMKEKGDIPEGYSVSREKKERFSLILESASTNQTSMYLCASSLGELAGNTIYFGEGSWLTVV.

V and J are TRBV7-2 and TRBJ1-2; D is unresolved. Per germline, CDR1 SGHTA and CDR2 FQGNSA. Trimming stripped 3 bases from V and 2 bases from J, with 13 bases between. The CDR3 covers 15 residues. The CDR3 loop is CASSFPLGRNYGYTF. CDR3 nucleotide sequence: TGTGCCAGCAGCTTCCCTTTAGGCAGGAACTATGGCTACACCTTC.

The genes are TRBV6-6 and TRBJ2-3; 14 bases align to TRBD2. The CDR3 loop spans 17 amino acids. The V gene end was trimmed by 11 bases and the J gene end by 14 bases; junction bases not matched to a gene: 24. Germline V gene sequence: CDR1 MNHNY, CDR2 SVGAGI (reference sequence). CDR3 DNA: TGTGCCGTCTCCGGACTCGGGACTAGCGGGGGTGGCAGATACGCGTATTTT. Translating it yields CAVSGLGTSGGGRYAYF.

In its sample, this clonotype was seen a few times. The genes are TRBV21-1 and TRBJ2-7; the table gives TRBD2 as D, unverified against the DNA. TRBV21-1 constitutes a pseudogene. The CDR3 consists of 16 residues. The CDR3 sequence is CASSKEDLAGVYEQYF. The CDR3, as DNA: TGTGCCAGCAGCAAAGAGGATCTAGCGGGAGTCTACGAGCAGTACTTC.

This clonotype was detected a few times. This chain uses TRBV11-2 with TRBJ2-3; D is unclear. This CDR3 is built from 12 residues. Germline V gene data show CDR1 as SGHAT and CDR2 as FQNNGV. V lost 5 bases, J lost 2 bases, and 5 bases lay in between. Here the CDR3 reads CASSPHTDTQYF. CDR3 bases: TGTGCCAGCAGCCCACACACAGATACGCAGTATTTT.

The CDR3 protein is CASGRGETQYF. The CDR3 DNA is TGTGCCAGCGGGAGAGGAGAGACCCAGTACTTC. The chain uses TRBV7-8 and TRBJ2-5, with D tentatively TRBD2 (5 bases). CDR1 SGHVS and CDR2 FQNEAQ come from the germline V gene. This CDR3 spans 11 amino acids. Trimming pared 8 bases from V and 4 bases from J, leaving 8 bases between.

CDR3 nucleotides: TGCAGTGCTGAGGCAGGGCCAAACTATGGCTACACCTTC. Encoded protein: CSAEAGPNYGYTF. The rearrangement links TRBV20-1 to TRBJ1-2; tentatively, D is TRBD1 (5 bases). Germline CDR1 DFQATT, CDR2 SNEGSKA (reference sequence). There are 13 residues in the CDR3. Trimming stripped 5 bases from V and 2 bases from J, with 12 bases between.

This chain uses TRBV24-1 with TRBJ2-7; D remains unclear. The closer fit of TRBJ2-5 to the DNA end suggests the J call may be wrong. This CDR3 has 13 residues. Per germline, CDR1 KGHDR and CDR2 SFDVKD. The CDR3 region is CATSDRWKETQYF. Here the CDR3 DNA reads TGTGCCACCAGTGATCGATGGAAAGAGACCCAGTACTTC.

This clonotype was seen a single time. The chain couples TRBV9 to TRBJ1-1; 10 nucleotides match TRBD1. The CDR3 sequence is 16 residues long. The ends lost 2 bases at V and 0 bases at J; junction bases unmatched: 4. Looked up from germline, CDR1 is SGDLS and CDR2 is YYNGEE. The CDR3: CASSVGTGVMNTEAFF. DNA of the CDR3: TGTGCCAGCAGCGTCGGGACAGGGGTCATGAACACTGAAGCTTTCTTT.

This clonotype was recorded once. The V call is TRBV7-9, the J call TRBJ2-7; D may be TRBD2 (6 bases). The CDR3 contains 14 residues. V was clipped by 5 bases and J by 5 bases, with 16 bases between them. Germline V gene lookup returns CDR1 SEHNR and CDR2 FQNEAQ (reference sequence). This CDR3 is CASSAYGGSNEQYF. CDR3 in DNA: TGTGCCAGCAGCGCCTATGGGGGGTCCAACGAGCAGTACTTC.